This is a list of T cell receptor beta chains from one sample in a study of shared clonotypes between healthy human individuals. The data were produced by immunoSEQ multiplex PCR, yet TCRdb's version contains in-frame clones alone and is incomplete. The table shows about a million clones, with 77% occurring only once. The source material was memory CD4+ T cells from PBMCs. The receptors come from a man aged 18-30 years in good health. Some clones in this sample may be carry-over from other donors' samples. Both conserved end residues are part of each CDR3. The order of the fields is clone size, V gene, D gene, J gene, CDR3 DNA, CDR3 protein. A D gene is named only where the DNA matches it firmly. A row's size may be missing; if present it is once, few, many or a size class.

>few|TRBV2|NA|TRBJ1-2
TGTGCCAGCAGCCTGAGGGATGGCTACACCTTC
CASSLRDGYTF
>NA|TRBV5-1|TRBD2|TRBJ2-1
TGCGCCAGCAGCGACCCCTCGGGGGGGGGTTCCTACAATGAGCAGTTCTTC
CASSDPSGGGSYNEQFF
>NA|TRBV7-9|NA|TRBJ1-2
TGTGCCAGCAGCCCCCGGGACAAGAACTATGGCTACACCTTC
CASSPRDKNYGYTF
>NA|TRBV5-1|NA|TRBJ2-5
TGCGCCAGCAGCTTCGTGGGGCAAGAGACCCAGTACTTC
CASSFVGQETQYF
>NA|TRBV19|NA|TRBJ2-7
TGTGCCAGTAGTATAATCGGCGGGCGCGAGCAGTACTTC
CASSIIGGREQYF
>NA|TRBV20-1|TRBD1|TRBJ2-3
TGCAGTAACAGGGGGGTTACGCAGTATTTT
CSNRGVTQYF
>NA|TRBV9|NA|TRBJ2-1
TGTGCCAGCAGCGCCCCCCGGCAGCGGTCCTCCTACAATGAGCAGTTCTTC
CASSAPRQRSSYNEQFF
>NA|TRBV20-1|NA|TRBJ2-5
TGCGCGGGAACTTCCCAAGAGACCCAGTACTTC
CAGTSQETQYF
>once|TRBV18|TRBD1|TRBJ2-6
TGTGCCAGCTCATCCAAGAGGGCAGGGGGCGGGCCTGGGGCCAACGTCCTGACTTTC
CASSSKRAGGGPGANVLTF
>NA|TRBV5-1|TRBD2|TRBJ2-3
TGCGCCAGCAGTGGCGGGAGTTTAGAAGATACGCAGTATTTT
CASSGGSLEDTQYF
>NA|TRBV7-9|NA|TRBJ1-1
TGTGCCAGCAGCTTCCCCACGGCCGGGTCCACTGAAGCTTTCTTT
CASSFPTAGSTEAFF
>NA|TRBV19|TRBD1|TRBJ1-2
TGTGCCAGTAGTATAACAGGGGGCGCGTATGGCTACACCTTC
CASSITGGAYGYTF
>NA|TRBV6-1|TRBD2|TRBJ2-7
TGTGCCAGCAGTGAACAGGGACTACCGTACGAGCAGTACTTC
CASSEQGLPYEQYF
>NA|TRBV4-3|NA|TRBJ2-5
TGCGCCAGCAGCCAAGAAAGAAAAGAGACCCAGTACTTC
CASSQERKETQYF
>many|TRBV7-8|TRBD2|TRBJ2-1
TGTGCCAGCAGCTTACGATCTAGCGGAAGTTACAATGAGCAGTTCTTC
CASSLRSSGSYNEQFF
>once|TRBV7-2|NA|TRBJ2-3
TGTGCCAGCAGCTTAATGTCCGCTAAAGATACGCAGTATTTT
CASSLMSAKDTQYF
>NA|TRBV11-3|NA|TRBJ2-1
TGTGCCAGCAGCTCGGTGCGCGGGGGCGGTGAGCAGTTCTTC
CASSSVRGGGEQFF